Sequencing of this T cell receptor (beta chain) was carried out in a study of T cell clones after liver transplantation. On the study more broadly: TCRbeta sequencing after a pre-transplant mixed lymphocyte reaction identified graft-donor-reactive clones, later tracked in post-transplant blood. Apart from a few HCV-positive recipients, transplants were for non-autoimmune, non-viral reasons.

Repertoires were generated with immunoSEQ multiplex PCR, while TCRdb's copy carries only in-frame clones and drops some. The table has 99,000 or so clones, approximately 85% seen once; the top ten hold around 0.94%. Germline loops: CDR1 GTSNPN, CDR2 SVGIG (reference sequence). The CDR3 totals 13 residues. Deletions cut 0 bases from V and 4 bases from J, with 7 bases between. The chain employs TRBV30 and TRBJ1-5; no clear D. The sequencing here drew on CD4+ T cells from blood, taken before liver transplant. This clonotype originated in a human donor who received a liver transplant. DNA for the CDR3: TGTGCCTGGAGTGTAAGCGGGAATCAGCCCCAGCATTTT. This sequence encodes CAWSVSGNQPQHF.